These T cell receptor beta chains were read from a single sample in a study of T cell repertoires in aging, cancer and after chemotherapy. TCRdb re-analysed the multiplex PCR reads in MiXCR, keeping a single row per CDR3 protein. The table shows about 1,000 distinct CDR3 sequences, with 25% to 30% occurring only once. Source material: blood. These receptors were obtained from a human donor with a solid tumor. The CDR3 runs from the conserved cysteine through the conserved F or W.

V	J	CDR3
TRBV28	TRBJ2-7	CATQRAGVFSEQYF
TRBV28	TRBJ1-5	CASTPMEGMGPQHF
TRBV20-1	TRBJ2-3	CSVRDRGSDTQYF
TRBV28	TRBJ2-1	CASSYGLELDNEQFF
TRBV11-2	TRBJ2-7	CASSSDSYEQYF
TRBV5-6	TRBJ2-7	CASSPRTSGSGKYF
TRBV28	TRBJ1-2	CASTLPTSTNYGYTF
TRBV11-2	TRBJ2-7	CASSLGAGVYEQYF
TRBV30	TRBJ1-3	CAWSVVGGRHTIYF
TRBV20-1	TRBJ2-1	CSATLAGVVFF
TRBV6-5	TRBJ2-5	CASSEQGETQYF
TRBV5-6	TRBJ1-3	CASSQDLLGPRHLFSGNTIYF
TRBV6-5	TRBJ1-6	CASRPGTGVGYNSPLHF
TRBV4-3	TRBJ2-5	CASSQDLAGGLLDGTQYF
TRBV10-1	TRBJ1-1	CASSTGGREAFF
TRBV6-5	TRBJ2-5	CASRPDSSTETQYF
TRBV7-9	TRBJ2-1	CASSFGGGEQFF
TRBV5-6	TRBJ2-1	CASSLSGRPYNEQFF
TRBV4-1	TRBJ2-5	CASSQDSGGWETQYF
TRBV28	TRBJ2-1	CASSFTFSNEQFF
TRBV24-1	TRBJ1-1	CATSSAGGENTEAFF
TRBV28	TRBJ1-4	CASSELQGATNEKLFF
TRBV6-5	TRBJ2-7	CASKLAGSSYEQYF
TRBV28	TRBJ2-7	CASSYGDEQYF
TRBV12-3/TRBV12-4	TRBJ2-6	CASSLALAGTNVLTF
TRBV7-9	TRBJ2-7	CASSSTPRWQRNYKQYF
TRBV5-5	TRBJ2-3	CASSLGGRGTDTQYF
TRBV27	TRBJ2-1	CASRRGYNEQFF
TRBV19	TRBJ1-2	CASSIQQADYGYTF
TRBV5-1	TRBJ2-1	CASSLGLAGGGYNEQFF
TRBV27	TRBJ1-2	CASSGTANYGYTF
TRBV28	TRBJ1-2	CASSQNGYGYTF
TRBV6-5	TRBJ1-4	CASRRAQRGTTNEKLFF
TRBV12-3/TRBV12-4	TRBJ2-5	CASSIIDRPQETQYF
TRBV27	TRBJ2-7	CASSISSGVSYEQYF
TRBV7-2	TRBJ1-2	CASSRTMTGGNYGYTF
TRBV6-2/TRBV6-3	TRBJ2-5	CASTATSYQETQYF
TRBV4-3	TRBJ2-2	CASSQDGPGELFF
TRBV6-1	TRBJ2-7	CASGGTSGVSYEQYF